Listed here are 25 T cell receptor beta chains from one sample, sequenced in a study of CD8 T cells in ankylosing spondylitis. TCRdb re-analysed the 5' RACE reads in MiXCR, keeping a single row per CDR3 protein. The sample carries approximately 200,000 distinct CDR3 sequences, over 10% recorded once. The sample comprised blood, either unsorted or a sorted T cell fraction (not recorded which). The source is a female donor with ankylosing spondylitis or in good health (not recorded which).

This clonotype was detected once. A single base separates this from a much larger clone, so it may be a read error. The genes are TRBV3-1 and TRBJ2-1; TRBD2 aligns across 13 bases. The germline V gene has CDR1 LGHDT and CDR2 YNNKEL (reference sequence). The length of the CDR3 is 17 residues. With V trimmed by 7 bases and J by 4 bases, 10 bases remained unmatched. The CDR3 bases are TGTGCCAGCACCCCACGACTAGCGGGAGGACTATACAATGAGCAGTTCTTC. Amino acid sequence: CASTPRLAGGLYNEQFF.

This clonotype was observed many times. This chain uses TRBV12-3 or TRBV12-4 with TRBJ2-1; D gene unclear. The CDR3 loop spans 14 amino acids. Trimming left V 2 bases short and J 5 bases short, with 10 bases between. The CDR3 DNA reads TGTGCCAGCAGTTTACTCATCACGGACAATGAGCAGTTCTTC. This encodes CASSLLITDNEQFF.

This clonotype was counted ten times or more. In nucleotides, the CDR3 is TGTGCCAGCACCTTGACTAGCGGGAGGACGAATGAGCAGTTCTTC. Translating gives CASTLTSGRTNEQFF. V and J are TRBV6-1 and TRBJ2-1; 13 bases agree with TRBD2. V gave up 7 bases and J gave up 7 bases; unmatched junction bases: 7. Germline CDR1 and CDR2: MNHNS and SASEGT. This CDR3 region has 15 residues.

This clonotype came up many times. V and J are TRBV12-3 or TRBV12-4 and TRBJ1-6, with a weak D call TRBD1 (5 bases). With 6 bases removed from V and 1 base from J, the gap between germline ends came to 16 bases. The CDR3 length is 17 residues. The CDR3 region is CASSKAQGVSYNSPLHF. The CDR3, as DNA: TGTGCCAGCAGCAAGGCTCAGGGAGTTTCCTATAATTCACCCCTCCACTTT.

This clonotype appeared many times. The V gene is TRBV20-1, the J gene TRBJ2-7, with 7 bases that match TRBD1. The length of the CDR3 is 13 residues. V lost 8 bases and J lost 0; bases outside the gene matches: 7. The V gene's germline CDR1 is DFQATT and CDR2 SNEGSKA (reference sequence). The CDR3 DNA is TGCAGTCGTCGTGGGACAGTCTCCTACGAGCAGTACTTC. This translates into CSRRGTVSYEQYF.

This clonotype was detected many times. The chain combines TRBV3-1 with TRBJ1-5, with a tentative D call TRBD1 (5 bases). This CDR3 spans 14 amino acids. Trimming shortened V by 4 bases and J by 7 bases, and 14 bases separated the two germline ends. The germline V gene has CDR1 LGHDT and CDR2 YNNKEL (reference sequence). In nucleotides, the CDR3 is TGTGCCAGCAGCCCGTCGGGGGATCGCCAGCCCCAGCATTTT. Translating it yields CASSPSGDRQPQHF.

This clonotype was recorded at least ten times. The chain couples TRBV29-1 to TRBJ1-3; D gene ambiguous. CDR1 and CDR2 (germline): SQVTM, ANQGSEA. The CDR3 loop spans 11 amino acids. Trimming removed 1 base from V and 4 bases from J, with 2 bases in between. The CDR3 reads CSVEGGNTIYF. Written as DNA, the CDR3 is TGCAGCGTTGAAGGAGGAAACACCATATATTTT.

At least ten counts were recorded for this clonotype. The chain has TRBV4-3 and TRBJ1-2; D is unclear. The V gene lost 1 base and the J gene lost 4 bases, with 7 bases spanning the gap. This CDR3 contains 13 residues. The germline V gene encodes CDR1 LGHNA and CDR2 YSLEER. CDR3 bases: TGCGCCAGCAGCCAAGCTAATTCCTATGGCTACACCTTC. Translating it yields CASSQANSYGYTF.

The rearrangement links TRBV7-2 to TRBJ2-7, with D perhaps assigned TRBD1 or TRBD2 (5 bases each). V was pared by 5 bases and J by 4 bases, with 15 bases between. The CDR3 covers 14 residues. Germline V gene data show CDR1 as SGHTA and CDR2 as FQGNSA. This CDR3 reads CASSPWGSGYEQYF. The DNA for the CDR3 is TGTGCCAGCAGCCCTTGGGGGAGTGGTTACGAGCAGTACTTC.

There are many counts of this clonotype. V and J are TRBV7-6 and TRBJ1-6; D perhaps matches TRBD1 (5 bases). The germline CDR1 and CDR2 sequences are SGHVS and FNYEAQ. V was shortened by 4 bases and J by 6 bases, with 16 bases between the two germline ends. The length of the CDR3 is 16 residues. CDR3 nucleotides: TGTGCCAGCAGCTGGGGACTTTTAGAATCTAATTCACCCCTCCACTTT. Its protein product is CASSWGLLESNSPLHF.

This clonotype was seen just once. V is TRBV2 and J is TRBJ2-3; TRBD2 matches 9 bases. The germline V gene encodes CDR1 SNHLY and CDR2 FYNNEI. Losses at the gene ends were 9 bases for V and 4 bases for J; bases not matched to a gene: 8. This CDR3 spans 14 amino acids. This CDR3 reads CASVSGSRPDTQYF. The CDR3 region has the DNA TGTGCCAGTGTTAGCGGGAGTCGACCAGATACGCAGTATTTT. The complete variable domain, with remaining parts taken from reference TRBV2 and TRBJ2-3, reads EPEVTQTPSHQVTQMGQEVILRCVPISNHLYFYWYRQILGQKVEFLVSFYNNEISEKSEIFDDQFSVERPDGSNFTLKIRSTKLEDSAMYFCASVSGSRPDTQYFGPGTRLTVL.

As to this clonotype: A single base separates this from a much larger clone, so it may be a read error. J is TRBJ1-1 and V is TRBV7-8; D is possibly TRBD1 (5 bases). From germline, CDR1 is SGHVS and CDR2 FQNEAQ. CDR3 length equals 15 residues. The CDR3 loop reads CASRLGPSWGSEAFF. As DNA, the CDR3 is TGTGCCAGCCGCTTGGGTCCCAGTTGGGGCTCTGAAGCTTTCTTT.

There are many counts of this clonotype. This sequence joins TRBV9 and TRBJ1-6; D ambiguous. This CDR3 is built from 14 residues. V lost 0 bases, J lost 9 bases, and 10 bases lay in between. CDR1 is SGDLS and CDR2 is YYNGEE in the germline V gene. The CDR3 loop is CASSVVASVSPLHF. In nucleotides, the CDR3 is TGTGCCAGCAGCGTAGTGGCGTCAGTTTCACCCCTCCACTTT. The full variable domain, completed using reference TRBV9 and TRBJ1-6, is DSGVTQTPKHLITATGQRVTLRCSPRSGDLSVYWYQQSLDQGLQFLIQYYNGEERAKGNILERFSAQQFPDLHSELNLSSLELGDSALYFCASSVVASVSPLHFGNGTRLTVT.

This clonotype has a count of ten or more. CDR3 region: CSARARGLSGNTIYF. In nucleotides, the CDR3 is TGCAGTGCTAGAGCGCGGGGGCTCTCTGGAAACACCATATATTTT. The genes are TRBV20-1 and TRBJ1-3, with a tentative D call TRBD1 (6 bases). This CDR3 comprises 15 residues. V was trimmed by 1 base and J by 0 bases, leaving 10 bases between them. Germline CDR1 reads DFQATT; CDR2 reads SNEGSKA (reference sequence).

This chain uses TRBV20-1 with TRBJ2-7; unclear D gene. CDR1 is DFQATT, CDR2 SNEGSKA, per germline (reference sequence). The V end lost 3 bases, the J end lost 6 bases, and 6 bases lay between the germline ends. The CDR3 has 10 residues. CDR3: CSASRAEQYF. As DNA, the CDR3 is TGCAGTGCTAGCCGGGCCGAGCAGTACTTC.

This clonotype has at least ten counts. The J gene is TRBJ2-7, the V gene TRBV11-2; either TRBD1 or TRBD2 may fit D (5 bases each). CDR3 size: 16 residues. The V gene lost 6 bases and the J gene lost 0 bases, with 18 bases spanning the gap. Germline V gene sequence: CDR1 SGHAT, CDR2 FQNNGV. The CDR3 nucleotides read TGTGCCAGCAGGCCTAATTCGGGACCGAGCTCCTACGAGCAGTACTTC. Its protein is CASRPNSGPSSYEQYF.

V gene TRBV28 combines with J gene TRBJ2-1; possibly TRBD1 for D (6 bases). This CDR3 is 17 amino acids long. Trimming took off 1 base at V and 0 bases at J, with 13 bases between the two ends. Germline lookup yields CDR1 MDHEN and CDR2 SYDVKM. The CDR3 sequence is CASSLLPQGGSYNEQFF. CDR3 DNA sequence: TGTGCCAGCAGTTTATTACCCCAAGGGGGCTCCTACAATGAGCAGTTCTTC.

This clonotype was recorded at least ten times. The gene calls are TRBV5-1 and TRBJ2-1, with 7 bases aligning to TRBD1. The V gene end was trimmed by 0 bases and the J gene end by 5 bases; junction bases not matched to a gene: 2. This CDR3 has 14 residues. Germline V gene lookup returns CDR1 SGHRS and CDR2 YFSETQ. DNA of the CDR3: TGCGCCAGCAGCTTGGGACAGGGCGACAATGAGCAGTTCTTC. It encodes CASSLGQGDNEQFF.

This clonotype was picked up many times. V and J are TRBV7-2 and TRBJ2-7; 8 bases fit TRBD1. Trimming at V came to 6 bases and at J to 5 bases, leaving 3 bases not matched to a gene. The CDR3 has 12 residues. Germline loops: CDR1 SGHTA, CDR2 FQGNSA. CDR3 sequence reads: CASRHRGDEQYF. CDR3 in DNA: TGTGCCAGCAGGCACAGGGGGGACGAGCAGTACTTC.

Concerning this clonotype itself: Just one base apart from a much larger clone, this may be a read error. The gene calls are TRBV7-3 and TRBJ1-3, with D perhaps matching TRBD1 (6 bases). Germline CDR1 SGHTA, CDR2 FQGTGA. This CDR3 is built from 15 residues. CDR3 loop: CASGLFGGGGNTIYF. The CDR3 region has the DNA TGTGCCAGCGGCTTATTCGGGGGCGGTGGAAACACCATATATTTT. Supplemented by reference TRBV7-3 and TRBJ1-3, the full variable domain reads GAGVSQTPSNKVTEKGKYVELRCDPISGHTALYWYRQSLGQGPEFLIYFQGTGAADDSGLPNDRFFAVRPEGSVSTLKIQRTERGDSAVYLCASGLFGGGGNTIYFGEGSWLTVV.

This clonotype was seen a few times. The chain has TRBV6-1 and TRBJ2-5, with D perhaps TRBD1 (6 bases). In germline, CDR1 is MNHNS, CDR2 SASEGT. V gave up 6 bases and J gave up 5 bases, with 22 bases separating them. The CDR3 sequence is 16 residues long. The CDR3 loop is CASRGRTAGVLETQYF. The CDR3 nucleotides are TGTGCCAGCAGGGGGCGGACCGCAGGGGTGTTGGAGACCCAGTACTTC.

The chain is built from TRBV30 and TRBJ2-5; the D is unclear. Germline V lookup: CDR1 GTSNPN, CDR2 SVGIG (reference sequence). Trimming removed 1 base at V and 3 bases at J, with 12 bases between. The CDR3 extends over 14 amino acids. The DNA of the CDR3 is TGTGCCTGGAGTGGAGTCAAGCTCGAAGAGACCCAGTACTTC. It translates to CAWSGVKLEETQYF.

In its sample, this clonotype was seen many times. The rearrangement links TRBV20-1 to TRBJ2-4, with TRBD2 identical over 8 bases. CDR1 DFQATT and CDR2 SNEGSKA come from the germline V gene (reference sequence). This CDR3 is 14 amino acids long. Trimming cost V 6 bases and J 6 bases; bases outside gene matches: 10. CDR3 in DNA: TGCAGTGCCAGAACTCTAGCGGGCCCAAACATTCAGTACTTC. This gives the protein CSARTLAGPNIQYF.

V gene TRBV2 combines with J gene TRBJ2-3, with 7 nucleotides matching TRBD2. Germline V gives CDR1 SNHLY, CDR2 FYNNEI. CDR3 length equals 15 residues. The V segment lost 7 bases and the J segment 1 base; nucleotides outside the gene matches: 8. CDR3 in amino acids: CASTSGTSGTDTQYF. Written as DNA, the CDR3 is TGTGCCAGCACCTCGGGAACTAGCGGCACAGATACGCAGTATTTT.

There are a few counts of this clonotype. The chain joins TRBV4-2 to TRBJ2-1; 11 bases are shared with TRBD1. Germline loops: CDR1 LGHNA, CDR2 YNFKEQ. The CDR3 runs 15 residues. V was pared by 4 bases and J by 7 bases, with 6 bases of the junction left unmatched. The CDR3 nucleotides read TGTGCCAGCAGCCGGGTAGGGACAGGGGGGAATGAGCAGTTCTTC. This encodes CASSRVGTGGNEQFF.